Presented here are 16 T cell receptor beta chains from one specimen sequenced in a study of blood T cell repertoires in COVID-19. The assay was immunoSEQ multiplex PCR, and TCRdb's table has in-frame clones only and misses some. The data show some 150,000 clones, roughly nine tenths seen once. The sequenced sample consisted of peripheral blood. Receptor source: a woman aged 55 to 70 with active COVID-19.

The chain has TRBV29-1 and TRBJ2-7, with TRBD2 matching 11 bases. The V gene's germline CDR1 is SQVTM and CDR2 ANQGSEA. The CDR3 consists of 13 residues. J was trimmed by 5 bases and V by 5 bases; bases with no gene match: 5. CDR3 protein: CSVLAGGPNEQYF. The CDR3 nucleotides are TGCAGCGTTTTAGCGGGAGGGCCAAACGAGCAGTACTTC.

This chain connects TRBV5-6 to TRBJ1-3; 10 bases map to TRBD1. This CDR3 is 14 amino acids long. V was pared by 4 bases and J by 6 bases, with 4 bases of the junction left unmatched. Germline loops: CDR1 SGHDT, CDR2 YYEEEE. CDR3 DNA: TGTGCCAGCAGCCGGGACAGGGGTTTAAACACCATATATTTT. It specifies CASSRDRGLNTIYF.

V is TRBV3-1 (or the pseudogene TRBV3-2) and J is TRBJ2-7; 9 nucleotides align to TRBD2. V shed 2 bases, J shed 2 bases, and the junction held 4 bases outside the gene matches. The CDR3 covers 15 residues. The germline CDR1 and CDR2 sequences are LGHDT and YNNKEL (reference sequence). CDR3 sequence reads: CASSQLAGAAYEQYF. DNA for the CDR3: TGTGCCAGCAGCCAATTAGCGGGAGCTGCCTACGAGCAGTACTTC.

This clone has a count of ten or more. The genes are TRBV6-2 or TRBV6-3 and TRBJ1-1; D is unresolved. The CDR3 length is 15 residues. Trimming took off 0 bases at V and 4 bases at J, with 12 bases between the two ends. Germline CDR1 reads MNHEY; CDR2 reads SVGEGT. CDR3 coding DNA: TGTGCCAGCAGTTACTCGAGTCTCCTTGGCACTGAAGCTTTCTTT. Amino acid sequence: CASSYSSLLGTEAFF.

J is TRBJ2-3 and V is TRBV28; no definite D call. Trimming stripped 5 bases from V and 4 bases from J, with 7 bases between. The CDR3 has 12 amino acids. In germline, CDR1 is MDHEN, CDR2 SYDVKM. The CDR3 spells CASSPPSDTQYF. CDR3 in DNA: TGTGCCAGCAGTCCCCCCTCAGATACGCAGTATTTT.

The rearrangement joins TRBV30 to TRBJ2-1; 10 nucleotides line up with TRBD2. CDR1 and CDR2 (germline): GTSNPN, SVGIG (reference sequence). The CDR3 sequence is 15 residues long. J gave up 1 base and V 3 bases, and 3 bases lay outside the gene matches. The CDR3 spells CAWRGAGGSYNEQFF. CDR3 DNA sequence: TGTGCCTGGAGGGGAGCGGGAGGGTCCTACAATGAGCAGTTCTTC.

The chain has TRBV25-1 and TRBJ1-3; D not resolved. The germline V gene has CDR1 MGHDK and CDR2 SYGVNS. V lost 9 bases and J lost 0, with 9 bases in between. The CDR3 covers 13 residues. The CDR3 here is CASQYSSGNTIYF. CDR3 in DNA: TGTGCCAGTCAATATAGCTCTGGAAACACCATATATTTT.

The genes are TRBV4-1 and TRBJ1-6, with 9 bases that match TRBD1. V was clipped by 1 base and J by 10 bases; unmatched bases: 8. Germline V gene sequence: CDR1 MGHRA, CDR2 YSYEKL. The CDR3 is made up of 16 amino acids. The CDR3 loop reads CASSQVRGQGTSPLHF. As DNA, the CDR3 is TGCGCCAGCAGCCAAGTGCGGGGACAGGGAACCTCACCCCTCCACTTT.

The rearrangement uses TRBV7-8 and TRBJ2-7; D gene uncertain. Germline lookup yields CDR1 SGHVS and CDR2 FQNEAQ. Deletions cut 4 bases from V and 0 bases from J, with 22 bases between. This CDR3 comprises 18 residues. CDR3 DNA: TGTGCCAGCAGCTCAATTCTTTCGGTCCAAACCAACTCCTACGAGCAGTACTTC. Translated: CASSSILSVQTNSYEQYF.

Written as DNA, the CDR3 is TGTGCCAGCAGCTTTGGTAGGGGGCTGAACACTGAAGCTTTCTTT. Translation gives CASSFGRGLNTEAFF. The chain recombines TRBV7-8 with TRBJ1-1; 7 bases align to TRBD1. Germline CDR1 and CDR2: SGHVS and FQNEAQ. This CDR3 is 15 amino acids long. V was clipped by 3 bases and J by 0 bases; unmatched bases: 4.

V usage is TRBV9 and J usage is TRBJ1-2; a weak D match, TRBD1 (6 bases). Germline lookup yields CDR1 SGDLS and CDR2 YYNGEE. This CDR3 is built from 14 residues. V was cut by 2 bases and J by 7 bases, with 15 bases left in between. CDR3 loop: CASSVATTGGGYTF. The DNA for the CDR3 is TGTGCCAGCAGCGTCGCTACGACAGGAGGTGGCTACACCTTC. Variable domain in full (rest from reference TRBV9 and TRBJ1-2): DSGVTQTPKHLITATGQRVTLRCSPRSGDLSVYWYQQSLDQGLQFLIQYYNGEERAKGNILERFSAQQFPDLHSELNLSSLELGDSALYFCASSVATTGGGYTFGSGTRLTVV.

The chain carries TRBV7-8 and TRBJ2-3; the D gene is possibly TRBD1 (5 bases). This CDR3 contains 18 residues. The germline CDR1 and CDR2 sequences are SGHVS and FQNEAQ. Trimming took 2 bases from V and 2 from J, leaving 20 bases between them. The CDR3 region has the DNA TGTGCCAGCAGCTTACAGGGCCTTACGTGGGCGGTCACAGATACGCAGTATTTT. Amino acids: CASSLQGLTWAVTDTQYF.

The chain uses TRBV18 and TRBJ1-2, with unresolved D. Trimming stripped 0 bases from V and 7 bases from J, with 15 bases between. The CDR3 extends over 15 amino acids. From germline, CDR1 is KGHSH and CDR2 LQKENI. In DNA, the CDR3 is TGTGCCAGCTCACCACCGAATGGGCAGGCTATTGGCTACACCTTC. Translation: CASSPPNGQAIGYTF. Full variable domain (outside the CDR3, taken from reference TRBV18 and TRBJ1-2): NAGVMQNPRHLVRRRGQEARLRCSPMKGHSHVYWYRQLPEEGLKFMVYLQKENIIDESGMPKERFSAEFPKEGPSILRIQQVVRGDSAAYFCASSPPNGQAIGYTFGSGTRLTVV.

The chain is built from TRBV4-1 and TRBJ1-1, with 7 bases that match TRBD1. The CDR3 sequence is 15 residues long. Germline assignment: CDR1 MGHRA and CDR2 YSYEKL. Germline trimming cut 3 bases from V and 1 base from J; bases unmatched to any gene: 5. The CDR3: CASSQRTGENTEAFF. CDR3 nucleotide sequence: TGCGCCAGCAGCCAGCGGACAGGCGAGAACACTGAAGCTTTCTTT.

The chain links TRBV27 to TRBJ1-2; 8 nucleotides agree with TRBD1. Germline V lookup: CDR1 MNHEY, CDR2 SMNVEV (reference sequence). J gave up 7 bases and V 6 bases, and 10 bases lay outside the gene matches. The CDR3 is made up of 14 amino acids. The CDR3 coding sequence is TGTGCCAGCAGATCGAGGGGAACAGGGGGTGGCTACACCTTC. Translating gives CASRSRGTGGGYTF.

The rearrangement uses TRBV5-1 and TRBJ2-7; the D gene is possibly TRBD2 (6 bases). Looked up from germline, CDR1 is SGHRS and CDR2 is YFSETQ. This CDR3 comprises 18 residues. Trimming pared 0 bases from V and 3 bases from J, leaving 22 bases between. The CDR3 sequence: CASSLGGPLPGLGYEQYF. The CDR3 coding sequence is TGCGCCAGCAGCTTGGGCGGGCCACTCCCGGGACTCGGCTACGAGCAGTACTTC.